This T cell receptor beta chain was recovered during a study of beta chain features in type 1 diabetes. Study-wide background: The study examined about 110,000,000 sorted cells across all samples. Study results and caveats: Whatever favoring of shorter templates PCR might show would apply equally to patients and controls. Across all four CD4+ subsets, people with type 1 diabetes showed modestly shorter TCRB CDR3s.

Since all of the isolated RNA was reverse transcribed, expressed TCRB transcripts were what got sequenced. There were approximately 3.5 million reads on average in the naive, central memory and regulatory T cell samples. TCRdb's table, derived via immunoSEQ multiplex PCR, lists solely in-frame clones and lacks some. The table has some 250,000 clones, around 9.9% seen once. On this clone itself: As yet, its antigen is unknown. The sample carries other DNA sequences with the same CDR3.

This clonotype originated in a man aged 25-45 years with type 1 diabetes. The sample comprised naive CD4+ T cells from blood.

The DNA for the CDR3 is TGTGCCAGCAGCTTAGCCGGGTACACTGAAGCTTTCTTT. It yields the protein CASSLAGYTEAFF. The chain links TRBV7-9 to TRBJ1-1; unclear D gene. Trimming stripped 0 bases from V and 3 bases from J, with 5 bases between. Germline CDR1 SEHNR, CDR2 FQNEAQ (reference sequence). This CDR3 comprises 13 residues.